The clone carrying this T cell receptor (beta chain) was observed a few times. Its antigen is undetermined. This sample was taken from a study of beta chain features in type 1 diabetes. Of the isolated RNA, all was reverse transcribed, and so the sequenced material was expressed TCRB transcripts. The assay was immunoSEQ multiplex PCR, and TCRdb's table has in-frame clones only and misses some. In the table there are some 280,000 clones, roughly an eighth of which are singletons. Study findings and constraints: Across patients, naive, central memory and Treg TCRB repertoires exhibited apparently greater similarity than was observed across healthy donors. Sequencing of cDNA might inflate the share of cells that strongly express TCR. People with Type 1 diabetes carried modestly yet significantly shorter TCRB CDR3s in all four CD4+ subsets. Patients with type 1 diabetes showed fewer VDJ junction insertions and more deletions.

The CDR3 spans 14 residues. Trimming removed 4 bases from V and 3 bases from J; junction bases left unmatched: 5. Germline V lookup: CDR1 SEHNR, CDR2 FQNEAQ (reference sequence). Researchers reported sorting CD4+ naive, central memory, regulatory and stem cell-like memory cells via CD45RO/CCR7/CD25/CD127/CD95/CD27. The rearrangement links TRBV7-9 to TRBJ2-5; TRBD1 aligns across 7 bases. The receptor's source is a young man with type 1 diabetes. The specimen sequenced was naive CD4+ T cells from blood. The DNA of the CDR3 is TGTGCCAGCAGCTCGACAGGGAGAGAAGAGACCCAGTACTTC. Amino acid sequence: CASSSTGREETQYF.